This T cell receptor (beta chain) was recorded in a study of cytomegalovirus exposure and HLA in healthy donors. The study's findings and limits: CMV antigen specificity of three CMV-associated chains was confirmed in vitro.

Comments on this clone: The antigen is not known.

PCR used 60 Vbeta primers and 13 Jbeta primers. Sequencing was performed with immunoSEQ multiplex PCR; in TCRdb, only in-frame clones are kept and a portion is missing. The table records around 130,000 clones, approximately 80% of them present only once. This clonotype originated in a woman aged 40 to 50 in good health and CMV-seropositive. Sequencing was performed on PBMCs.

CDR3 DNA: TGTGCCACTTCCGGGACACGGGTGAGACTGTTTTTT. The encoded protein is CATSGTRVRLFF. The chain uses TRBV28 and TRBJ1-4; possible D gene TRBD1, 6 bases. CDR1 and CDR2 (germline): MDHEN, SYDVKM. The CDR3 loop spans 12 amino acids. The V and J ends lost 10 bases and 13 bases respectively, with 19 bases between them.